This TCR beta chain was obtained from a study of T cell responses to AZD1222 COVID-19 vaccine. Trimming stripped 1 base from V and 1 base from J, with 11 bases between. Germline loops: CDR1 SGHRS, CDR2 YFSETQ. The CDR3 consists of 15 residues. Study observations and caveats: Recipients of two AZD1222 doses showed rising Spike-specific TCR breadth and depth. Without day 14 samples, only post-peak T cell repertoires were studied.

The table came from immunoSEQ multiplex PCR; TCRdb's copy has only in-frame clones and leaves some out. The table lists about 140,000 clones, more than 85% of them singletons, with just over 3% in the top ten. Regarding this clone: Its antigen is not identified.

The TCR sequence derives from an adult in good health. The genes are TRBV5-1 and TRBJ2-5; D perhaps matches TRBD1 (5 bases). The source material was peripheral blood, sampled on day 0 of AZD1222 vaccination. In DNA form, the CDR3 reads TGCGCCAGCAGCTTGCCGGCAGGGCCCCAAGAGACCCAGTACTTC. Translating gives CASSLPAGPQETQYF.